Shown below are 22 T cell receptor beta chains from a single sample sequenced in a study of blood T cell repertoires in COVID-19. The table came from immunoSEQ multiplex PCR; TCRdb's copy has only in-frame clones and leaves some out. The sample records 100,000 or so clones, around four fifths being singletons. What was sequenced was peripheral blood. Receptor source: a man aged 55 to 70 with active or convalescent COVID-19.

This chain uses TRBV6-1 with TRBJ2-2; D not resolved. This CDR3 is built from 14 residues. V was trimmed by 0 bases and J by 6 bases, leaving 8 bases between them. Germline V CDR1 and CDR2: MNHNS, SASEGT. CDR3: CASSEARVAGELFF. In DNA form, the CDR3 reads TGTGCCAGCAGTGAAGCGCGAGTTGCCGGGGAGCTGTTTTTT.

The V and J genes are TRBV11-2 and TRBJ2-6; D perhaps matches TRBD1 (6 bases). V was pared by 5 bases and J by 3 bases, with 20 bases between. Per the germline V gene, CDR1 is SGHAT and CDR2 is FQNNGV. This CDR3 is 18 amino acids long. The CDR3 DNA reads as TGTGCCAGCAGCCCGAAGGAGCAGGGGCGACTTGGGGCCAACGTCCTGACTTTC. Residues: CASSPKEQGRLGANVLTF. The complete variable domain, with remaining parts taken from reference TRBV11-2 and TRBJ2-6, reads EAGVAQSPRYKIIEKRQSVAFWCNPISGHATLYWYQQILGQGPKLLIQFQNNGVVDDSQLPKDRFSAERLKGVDSTLKIQPAKLEDSAVYLCASSPKEQGRLGANVLTFGAGSRLTVL.

The chain links TRBV12-5 to TRBJ2-1, with D hard to call. The CDR3 runs 13 residues. The germline V and J ends were trimmed by 4 bases and 6 bases, with 10 bases remaining between them. Germline CDR1 and CDR2: LGHNT and FRNRAP. In DNA form, the CDR3 reads TGTGCTAGTGGTTCGGAGATAAGCAATGAGCAGTTCTTC. It translates to CASGSEISNEQFF.

The chain joins TRBV6-2 or TRBV6-3 to TRBJ1-2; D ambiguous. The V and J ends lost 6 bases and 4 bases respectively, with 9 bases between them. CDR1 and CDR2 from the germline V gene are MNHEY and SVGEGT. The CDR3 sequence is 12 residues long. The CDR3 loop reads CASSLGSYGYTF. The CDR3 DNA reads as TGTGCCAGCAGCCTGGGCTCCTATGGCTACACCTTC.

Concerning this clone itself: Mismatch with germline at one junction end may stem from a read error. The J gene is TRBJ2-1, the V gene TRBV7-7; TRBD2 matches at 8 bases. Looked up from germline, CDR1 is SSHAT and CDR2 is FNYEAQ (reference sequence). This CDR3 spans 16 amino acids. This CDR3 is CASSPLGSGIYNEQFF. As DNA, the CDR3 is TGTGCTAGCAGCCCATTGGGTAGCGGGATCTACAATGAGCAGTTCTTC.

V gene TRBV11-3 combines with J gene TRBJ2-7; 8 bases fit TRBD1. V shed 5 bases and J 3 bases; nucleotides not matched to a gene: 9. This CDR3 region has 15 residues. Looked up from germline, CDR1 is SGHNT and CDR2 is YENEEA. Here the CDR3 DNA reads TGTGCCAGCAGCCCCGGGACAGGCACTTTCTACGAGCAGTACGTC. Translating it yields CASSPGTGTFYEQYV.

The chain couples TRBV6-1 to TRBJ2-6; possible D gene TRBD1, 6 bases. Deletions cut 2 bases from V and 5 bases from J, with 10 bases between. The germline gives CDR1 MNHNS, CDR2 SASEGT. This CDR3 region has 15 residues. The CDR3 here is CASSEPRGRANVLTF. The CDR3 DNA is TGTGCCAGCAGTGAACCGAGGGGGAGGGCCAACGTCCTGACTTTC.

By share of the sample, this clone is medium-sized. The chain is built from TRBV6-5 and TRBJ2-1; TRBD2 agrees at 8 bases. The ends lost 5 bases at V and 7 bases at J; junction bases unmatched: 7. Germline V gene sequence: CDR1 MNHEY, CDR2 SVGAGI. The CDR3 extends over 14 amino acids. The CDR3 protein is CASSLGTRMNEQFF. DNA of the CDR3: TGTGCCAGCAGTCTGGGGACTAGGATGAATGAGCAGTTCTTC.

This clone was observed a handful of times. The chain uses TRBV2 and TRBJ2-5; D may be TRBD2 (6 bases). Germline V CDR1 and CDR2: SNHLY, FYNNEI. With 8 bases removed from V and 1 base from J, the gap between germline ends came to 29 bases. This CDR3 region has 19 residues. CDR3 region: CASLEGGGNSRRLQETQYF. In nucleotides, the CDR3 is TGTGCCAGCCTTGAAGGAGGCGGGAACTCCCGTAGGCTCCAAGAGACCCAGTACTTC.

This chain links TRBV12-5 with TRBJ2-2; 14 bases agree with TRBD2. CDR3 size: 19 residues. Germline V CDR1 and CDR2: LGHNT, FRNRAP. Trimming removed 2 bases from V and 5 bases from J; junction bases left unmatched: 10. The CDR3 spells CASGLSRTSGRSATGELFF. CDR3 DNA: TGTGCTAGTGGTTTGTCCCGGACTAGCGGGAGGTCGGCAACCGGGGAGCTGTTTTTT.

The sample holds a few counts of this clone. The chain couples TRBV7-9 to TRBJ1-3; D gene unclear. CDR3 length: 13 residues. The V end lost 1 base, the J end lost 2 bases, and 3 bases lay between the germline ends. Germline V gene sequence: CDR1 SEHNR, CDR2 FQNEAQ (reference sequence). The CDR3 DNA sequence: TGTGCCAGCAGCTTAGGCGCTGGAAACACCATATATTTT. Its translation: CASSLGAGNTIYF.

This clone was detected only once. The V gene is TRBV7-3, the J gene TRBJ2-3; D is perhaps TRBD2 (6 bases). The CDR3 loop spans 16 amino acids. The germline V gene has CDR1 SGHTA and CDR2 FQGTGA. Trimming took off 2 bases at V and 1 base at J, with 13 bases between the two ends. CDR3 region: CASSLQVSSGTDTQYF. CDR3 sequence (DNA): TGTGCCAGCAGCTTACAGGTTTCTAGCGGCACAGATACGCAGTATTTT.

The chain recombines TRBV5-4 with TRBJ1-1, with a possible D match to TRBD1 (5 bases). The length of the CDR3 is 14 residues. From germline, CDR1 is SGHNT and CDR2 YYREEE (reference sequence). Trimming left V 0 bases short and J 6 bases short, with 12 bases between. The CDR3 reads CASSLGGTLAEAFF. Here the CDR3 DNA reads TGTGCCAGCAGCTTGGGGGGCACCCTAGCTGAAGCTTTCTTT.

Only a few counts were recorded for this clone. The chain couples TRBV27 to TRBJ1-4; D gene ambiguous. Trimming shortened V by 3 bases and J by 5 bases, and 10 bases separated the two germline ends. CDR3 length equals 14 residues. Germline CDR1 and CDR2: MNHEY and SMNVEV (reference sequence). Here the CDR3 reads CASSLPGNNEKLFF. The CDR3 nucleotides are TGTGCCAGCAGTTTGCCGGGGAACAATGAAAAACTGTTTTTT.

V and J are TRBV7-2 and TRBJ1-2; 8 bases map to TRBD1. The J segment lost 5 bases and the V segment lost 5 bases, leaving 10 bases of the junction unmatched. The CDR3 sequence is 15 residues long. Looked up from germline, CDR1 is SGHTA and CDR2 is FQGNSA. The CDR3 sequence is CASSLGQGSGYGYTF. The CDR3 coding sequence is TGTGCCAGCAGCCTTGGACAGGGCAGTGGGTATGGCTACACCTTC.

This clone was seen more than once but under ten times. The chain carries TRBV18 and TRBJ1-4, with 7 bases that match TRBD1. Germline V gene sequence: CDR1 KGHSH, CDR2 LQKENI. The V segment lost 10 bases and the J segment 5 bases; nucleotides outside the gene matches: 7. The CDR3 has 13 residues. The CDR3 region has the DNA TGTGCCATTGAGGGACAGAAGAATGAAAAACTGTTTTTT. It is translated as CAIEGQKNEKLFF.

This chain links TRBV30 with TRBJ2-7, with D possibly matching TRBD1 (6 bases). V shed 2 bases and J shed 6 bases, with 11 bases lying between them. The CDR3 is 12 residues long. Germline V gene lookup returns CDR1 GTSNPN and CDR2 SVGIG (reference sequence). CDR3 DNA sequence: TGTGCCTGGAGTCCGCAGGGGATCGAGCAGTACGTC. This translates into CAWSPQGIEQYV.

The V call is TRBV24-1, the J call TRBJ1-5; D remains ambiguous. V was trimmed by 9 bases and J by 0 bases, leaving 11 bases between them. Germline-derived CDR1 and CDR2 are KGHDR and SFDVKD. The CDR3 consists of 14 residues. The CDR3 loop is CATSDSYSNQPQHF. CDR3 sequence (DNA): TGTGCCACCTCGGACTCCTATAGCAATCAGCCCCAGCATTTT.

The chain uses TRBV5-1 and TRBJ2-5; D is possibly TRBD2 (6 bases). The CDR3 contains 16 residues. Trimming cost V 4 bases and J 0 bases, with 16 bases left between them. Germline V gene sequence: CDR1 SGHRS, CDR2 YFSETQ. This CDR3 is CASSHSPPSDQETQYF. CDR3 DNA: TGCGCCAGCAGCCACTCCCCCCCTAGCGACCAAGAGACCCAGTACTTC.

The V call is TRBV13, the J call TRBJ1-3; D remains unclear. In germline, CDR1 is PRHDT, CDR2 FYEKMQ (reference sequence). The CDR3 extends over 14 amino acids. Trimming left V 3 bases short and J 0 bases short, with 6 bases between. The CDR3 coding sequence is TGTGCCAGCAGCTTTTCAGTCTCTGGAAACACCATATATTTT. This gives the protein CASSFSVSGNTIYF.

This clone was seen a few times. V gene TRBV4-1 combines with J gene TRBJ2-6; D is unresolved. V was clipped by 0 bases and J by 4 bases, with 7 bases between them. CDR1 and CDR2 (germline): MGHRA, YSYEKL. The CDR3 spans 15 residues. The CDR3 sequence: CASSQDISGANVLTF. The CDR3 DNA is TGCGCCAGCAGCCAAGATATTAGCGGGGCCAACGTCCTGACTTTC.

This chain joins TRBV9 and TRBJ2-1; D is perhaps TRBD2 (5 bases). The CDR3 consists of 14 residues. Germline lookup yields CDR1 SGDLS and CDR2 YYNGEE. The V end was cut by 0 bases, the J end by 6 bases, with 10 bases between. The CDR3 is CASSVGGQTNEQFF. As DNA, the CDR3 is TGTGCCAGCAGCGTAGGAGGGCAGACCAATGAGCAGTTCTTC.